The subject of this entry is one TCR beta chain. CDR1 is MNHEY, CDR2 SVGAGI, per germline. Trimming took off 6 bases at V and 3 bases at J, with 9 bases between the two ends. The CDR3 length is 12 residues. This entry comes from a study of blood T cell repertoires in COVID-19. Overall study: Collection of acute and convalescent COVID-19 samples took place in the United States, Italy and Spain.

Authors' processing steps: Amplified reference gene primers provided the basis for estimating nucleated cell counts. The method was immunoSEQ multiplex PCR; TCRdb's version includes in-frame clones alone and lacks a portion of them. For V, J and clone size, that table is used; D and trimming come from the DNA. The table includes nearly 70,000 clones, around 88% detected once. This receptor was taken from a woman aged 65 to 85 with acute or convalescent COVID-19. The V and J genes are TRBV6-5 and TRBJ2-7; D possibly corresponds to TRBD1 (6 bases). The sequenced sample consisted of peripheral blood. In nucleotides, the CDR3 is TGTGCCAGCAGACAGGGAAGCTACGAGCAGTACTTC. It specifies CASRQGSYEQYF.